This T cell receptor beta chain was obtained from a study of T cell responses to AZD1222 COVID-19 vaccine. Notes on the study in general: CD4 TCRs linked to vaccination spanned spike, dominating at 160-218 and 743-854. Clonal diversity was possibly underestimated, and the donors were mostly white British, with more females.

TCRdb's copy holds only in-frame clones and misses some; the assay was immunoSEQ multiplex PCR. The sample has about 150,000 clones, less than 95% seen once. As for this clone: Its antigen is currently unknown.

The clonotype originates from an adult in good health. The sample consisted of peripheral blood, taken on day 0 of AZD1222 vaccination.

The DNA for the CDR3 is TGTGCCACCAGTGATACCCAGGGACAGATCAATGAGCAGTTCTTC. It yields the protein CATSDTQGQINEQFF. The V and J genes are TRBV24-1 and TRBJ2-1; TRBD1 agrees at 7 bases. The CDR3 has 15 residues. The germline V gene has CDR1 KGHDR and CDR2 SFDVKD. The trim removed 3 bases at V and 6 bases at J, leaving 7 bases unmatched.